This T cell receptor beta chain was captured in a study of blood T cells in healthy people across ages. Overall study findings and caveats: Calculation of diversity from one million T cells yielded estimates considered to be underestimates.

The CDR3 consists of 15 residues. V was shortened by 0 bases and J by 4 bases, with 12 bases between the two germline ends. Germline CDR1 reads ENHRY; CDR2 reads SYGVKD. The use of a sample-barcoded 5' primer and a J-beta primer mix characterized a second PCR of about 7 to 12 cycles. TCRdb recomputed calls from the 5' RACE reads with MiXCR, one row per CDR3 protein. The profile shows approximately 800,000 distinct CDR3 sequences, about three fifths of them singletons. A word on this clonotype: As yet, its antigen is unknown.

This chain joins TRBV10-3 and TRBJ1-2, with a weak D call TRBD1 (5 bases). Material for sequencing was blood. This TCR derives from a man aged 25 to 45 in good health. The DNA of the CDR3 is TGTGCCATCAGTGAGTCCCCAGGGTCGGGCTATGGCTACACCTTC. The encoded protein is CAISESPGSGYGYTF.